The rows below give T cell receptor beta chains drawn from one sample of a study of cytotoxic CD8 clonotypes in ibrutinib-treated CLL. The protocol was immunoSEQ multiplex PCR, while the TCRdb copy is restricted to in-frame clones and leaves out a portion. The sample carries about 68,000 clones, more than 75% recorded once. This specimen was PBMCs, taken at disease progression, from a patient treated with ibrutinib. The receptors derive from a human donor with chronic lymphocytic leukemia. Each CDR3 is given with its conserved first and last residue. The D gene is left open where the match is weak. A row's size may be missing; if present it is once, few, many or a size class.

CASSVSRGGSGYTF	TGTGCCAGCAGCGTATCCAGGGGAGGGAGTGGCTACACCTTC	NA	few	TRBV5-6	TRBJ1-2
CASSEPGTVYGYTF	TGTGCCAGCAGTGAACCCGGGACAGTCTATGGCTACACCTTC	TRBD1	few	TRBV25-1	TRBJ1-2
CAWSVWAGGQFF	TGTGCCTGGAGTGTATGGGCGGGGGGGCAGTTCTTC	TRBD2	few	TRBV30	TRBJ2-1
CASSLGWTGPNTEAFF	TGTGCCAGCAGCTTAGGATGGACGGGGCCGAACACTGAAGCTTTCTTT	NA	NA	TRBV7-1	TRBJ1-1
CASSLVYPYEQYF	TGTGCCAGCAGCTTAGTGTATCCCTACGAGCAGTACTTC	NA	NA	TRBV11-2	TRBJ2-7
CASSRTPGLNTEAFF	TGTGCCAGCAGCAGAACCCCGGGACTCAACACTGAAGCTTTCTTT	NA	NA	TRBV7-8	TRBJ1-1
CATTKRRSGEGGYTF	TGTGCCACCACCAAGAGAAGGTCAGGGGAGGGTGGCTACACCTTC	NA	NA	TRBV15	TRBJ1-2
CASSYYYEQYF	TGTGCCAGCAGCTATTACTACGAGCAGTACTTC	NA	NA	TRBV28	TRBJ2-7
CASSVAPGPLFEQYF	TGTGCCAGCAGCGTAGCTCCGGGACCCCTCTTCGAGCAGTACTTC	NA	NA	TRBV9	TRBJ2-7
CASSLSSGAGTEAFF	TGTGCCAGCAGCTTATCATCAGGGGCTGGGACTGAAGCTTTCTTT	NA	NA	TRBV11-2	TRBJ1-1
CASSFPLAGAWGETQYF	TGCGCCAGCAGCTTCCCACTAGCGGGAGCATGGGGGGAGACCCAGTACTTC	TRBD2	NA	TRBV5-1	TRBJ2-5
CASSVEPGLADTMTDTQYF	TGTGCCAGCAGCGTAGAACCGGGACTAGCGGATACTATGACAGATACGCAGTATTTT	TRBD2	NA	TRBV9	TRBJ2-3
CASSPPRAADNEQFF	TGCGCCAGCAGCCCCCCGAGAGCGGCGGACAATGAGCAGTTCTTC	NA	NA	TRBV4-1	TRBJ2-1
CATSGSRGGEKLFF	TGTGCCACCTCCGGAAGCAGGGGAGGGGAAAAACTGTTTTTT	NA	NA	TRBV15	TRBJ1-4
CSVEGASRGNSNQPQHF	TGCAGCGTTGAAGGGGCAAGCAGGGGCAATAGCAATCAGCCCCAGCATTTT	NA	NA	TRBV29-1	TRBJ1-5
CASSPYSGTGNGGYTF	TGTGCCAGCTCACCGTACTCCGGGACAGGGAACGGTGGCTACACCTTC	TRBD1	medium-sized	TRBV18	TRBJ1-2
CATSRNGAGWDEKLFF	TGTGCCACCAGCAGAAACGGGGCAGGGTGGGATGAAAAACTGTTTTTT	NA	many	TRBV15	TRBJ1-4
CAWSHRRNQPQHF	TGTGCCTGGAGTCACAGGCGCAATCAGCCCCAGCATTTT	NA	NA	TRBV30	TRBJ1-5
CASSYTSGANQPQHF	TGTGCCAGCAGTTACACGTCAGGGGCAAATCAGCCCCAGCATTTT	NA	NA	TRBV6-5	TRBJ1-5
CASSHKGLAGGADTQYF	TGTGCCAGCTCCCATAAGGGACTAGCGGGGGGAGCAGATACGCAGTATTTT	TRBD2	NA	TRBV18	TRBJ2-3
CASGQGGPLNYGYTF	TGCGCCAGCGGACAGGGGGGCCCCCTAAACTATGGCTACACCTTC	TRBD1	NA	TRBV5-1	TRBJ1-2
CASSFIGGPDTQYF	TGTGCCAGCAGTTTCATCGGGGGACCAGATACGCAGTATTTT	NA	NA	TRBV28	TRBJ2-3
CASSISRFANYGYTF	TGTGCCAGTAGTATTTCACGGTTTGCTAACTATGGCTACACCTTC	NA	NA	TRBV19	TRBJ1-2
CATLRQLAYGYTF	TGTGCCACCCTTCGACAGCTTGCCTATGGCTACACCTTC	NA	NA	TRBV6-1	TRBJ1-2
CASSDSRRDTKRDQPQHF	TGTGCCAGCAGTGACTCCCGTCGGGACACCAAGCGCGATCAGCCCCAGCATTTT	NA	NA	TRBV6-4	TRBJ1-5
CASSALEDSYEQYF	TGTGCCAGTAGTGCCCTCGAAGACTCCTACGAGCAGTACTTC	NA	NA	TRBV19	TRBJ2-7
CASSLVSLGDTQYF	TGTGCCAGCAGCTTGGTCAGCCTGGGGGATACGCAGTATTTT	NA	NA	TRBV7-9	TRBJ2-3
CASRGLAGNTGELFF	TGTGCCAGTAGGGGACTAGCGGGAAACACCGGGGAGCTGTTTTTT	TRBD2	NA	TRBV19	TRBJ2-2
CASSLYETNEKLFF	TGTGCCAGCAGCTTGTATGAGACTAATGAAAAACTGTTTTTT	NA	NA	TRBV5-4	TRBJ1-4
CASKEGRGPYGYTF	TGTGCCAGTAAGGAGGGCAGGGGGCCCTATGGCTACACCTTC	TRBD1	NA	TRBV9	TRBJ1-2
CASSLATEAFF	TGCGCCAGCAGCTTGGCCACGGAGGCTTTCTTT	NA	NA	TRBV5-1	TRBJ1-1
CASSLTGTGATYEQYF	TGTGCCAGCAGTCTTACCGGGACCGGGGCAACCTACGAGCAGTACTTC	NA	NA	TRBV27	TRBJ2-7
CASSLGGQEGSSQHF	TGTGCCAGCAGCTTAGGCGGACAGGAAGGTTCGTCCCAGCATTTT	TRBD1	NA	TRBV7-9	TRBJ1-5
CASSARREYGYTF	TGTGCCAGTAGTGCCAGGAGAGAGTATGGCTACACCTTC	NA	NA	TRBV19	TRBJ1-2
CASSSWDRAGPHSYNEQFF	TGTGCCAGCAGCTCCTGGGACCGCGCGGGGCCCCACTCCTACAATGAGCAGTTCTTC	NA	NA	TRBV7-9	TRBJ2-1
CASSPPWAGSYEQYF	TGTGCCAGCTCACCACCGTGGGCGGGATCCTACGAGCAGTACTTC	NA	NA	TRBV18	TRBJ2-7
CASSQSNPDNEQFF	TGCGCCAGCAGCCAATCCAACCCGGACAATGAGCAGTTCTTC	NA	once	TRBV4-1	TRBJ2-1